A single sample gave rise to the 7 T cell receptor beta chains below, sequenced in a study of T cell repertoires in cytomegalovirus infection. TCRdb reprocessed the reads with MiXCR, giving one entry per CDR3 protein. There are hundreds of thousands of distinct CDR3 sequences in the sample; approximately 24% occur only once, and 6.5% to 10% lies in the top ten. Sequenced input: CD8+ T cells from PBMCs. Receptors originate from a human donor in good health (CMV status not recorded). Some clones in this sample may be carry-over from other donors' samples.

The gene calls are TRBV12-3 or TRBV12-4 and TRBJ2-1; D remains unclear. The CDR3 extends over 12 amino acids. Trimming stripped 4 bases from V and 9 bases from J, with 10 bases between. CDR3 residues: CASSWIDIEQFF. The CDR3 DNA is TGTGCCAGCAGTTGGATAGACATTGAGCAGTTCTTC.

CDR3 amino acids: CSVETGHPRRPDTQYF. The CDR3 nucleotides read TGCAGCGTAGAAACCGGACACCCCAGACGCCCAGATACGCAGTATTTT. The chain carries TRBV29-1 and TRBJ2-3, with D possibly matching TRBD1 (5 bases). Trimming took off 6 bases at V and 4 bases at J, with 23 bases between the two ends. Germline V gives CDR1 SQVTM, CDR2 ANQGSEA. CDR3 size: 16 residues.

The chain uses TRBV10-3 and TRBJ2-7; TRBD1 or TRBD2 may be the D gene (5 bases each). V lost 6 bases and J lost 6, with 21 bases in between. Germline V gives CDR1 ENHRY, CDR2 SYGVKD. The CDR3 covers 15 residues. The CDR3 sequence is CAISATGTISGEQYV. DNA for the CDR3: TGTGCCATCAGCGCAACCGGGACCATCAGCGGCGAGCAGTACGTC.

The chain recombines TRBV5-5 with TRBJ2-1; the D gene is possibly TRBD1 (5 bases). Germline V gives CDR1 SGHKS, CDR2 YYEKEE (reference sequence). The CDR3 length is 13 residues. Trimming left V 4 bases short and J 11 bases short, with 16 bases between. DNA of the CDR3: TGTGCCAGCAGCATTACTCTATCAGGGAAGCAGTTCTTC. Residues: CASSITLSGKQFF.

This clonotype has just a few counts. A read error may produce the germline difference seen at one junction end. The genes are TRBV4-1 and TRBJ2-1; the match to TRBD1 covers 7 bases. Germline CDR1 MGHRA, CDR2 YSYEKL. CDR3 length: 13 residues. Here the CDR3 DNA reads TGCACCAGCAGCCAAGAGAGGGGGCTCGAGCAGTTCTTC. This encodes CTSSQERGLEQFF.

This clonotype showed up just a few times. The CDR3 DNA follows: TGTGCCACCAGCAGACCGCCCGGGGAAGGGTCCTACGAGCAGTACTTC. It specifies CATSRPPGEGSYEQYF. The chain combines TRBV15 with TRBJ2-7; D is possibly TRBD2 (5 bases). Germline V gene sequence: CDR1 LNHNV, CDR2 YYDKDF (reference sequence). The CDR3 consists of 16 residues. V shed 2 bases and J shed 1 base, with 15 bases lying between them.

CDR3 in DNA: TGCAGCGTCGCGACAGGAAGGGGCTACGAGCAGTACGTC. Protein: CSVATGRGYEQYV. V is TRBV29-1 and J is TRBJ2-7; a possible D gene is TRBD1 (6 bases). In germline, CDR1 is SQVTM, CDR2 ANQGSEA. The CDR3 length is 13 residues. Trimming removed 6 bases from V and 3 bases from J, with 15 bases in between.